These 4 T cell receptor beta chains came from one sample sequenced in a study of shared clonotypes between healthy human individuals. The repertoire was sequenced with immunoSEQ multiplex PCR; TCRdb's copy has only in-frame clones and lacks some. Of around 690,000 clones in the sample, about 90% were seen once. Sequencing input: memory CD8+ T cells from PBMCs. Documented subset: CD45RO+ cells pooled with CCR7-negative TemRA cells. These receptors were obtained from a man aged 18 to 30 in good health. Some clones in this sample may be carry-over from other donors' samples.

This chain connects TRBV19 to TRBJ1-2; a weak D match, TRBD1 (6 bases). Trimming cost V 7 bases and J 5 bases, with 8 bases left between them. This CDR3 comprises 11 residues. Germline CDR1 is LNHDA and CDR2 is SQIVND (reference sequence). The CDR3 region has the DNA TGTGCCAGTAAGACAGGATATGGCTACACCTTC. Protein product: CASKTGYGYTF.

The chain employs TRBV27 and TRBJ2-1; no clear D gene. Trimming took 5 bases from V and 0 from J, leaving 14 bases between them. The V gene's germline CDR1 is MNHEY and CDR2 SMNVEV (reference sequence). This CDR3 has 16 residues. The CDR3 region is CASSPNLLNSYNEQFF. CDR3 coding DNA: TGTGCCAGCAGTCCTAACCTCTTGAACTCCTACAATGAGCAGTTCTTC.

This clone showed up just a few times. The gene calls are TRBV12-5 and TRBJ2-1; D is perhaps TRBD1 (6 bases). V lost 6 bases and J 8 bases, leaving 14 bases between the germline ends. The germline V gene encodes CDR1 LGHNT and CDR2 FRNRAP. This CDR3 comprises 13 residues. Here the CDR3 reads CASGYQGWDEQFF. CDR3 sequence (DNA): TGTGCTAGTGGCTACCAGGGGTGGGATGAGCAGTTCTTC. The whole variable domain, filled in from reference TRBV12-5 and TRBJ2-1, reads DARVTQTPRHKVTEMGQEVTMRCQPILGHNTVFWYRQTMMQGLELLAYFRNRAPLDDSGMPKDRFSAEMPDATLATLKIQPSEPRDSAVYFCASGYQGWDEQFFGPGTRLTVL.

Notes on this clone: Mismatch with germline at one junction end may stem from a read error. The chain couples TRBV27 to TRBJ2-7; tentative D call: TRBD2 (6 bases). The CDR3 has 13 residues. Germline CDR1 and CDR2: MNHEY and SMNVEV (reference sequence). The CDR3, as DNA: TGTGCCAGCAGTTTTTCCGACACCGGGACTCTCGTCTTC. Translating gives CASSFSDTGTLVF.